The 5 T cell receptor beta chains in this list originate from one sample, sequenced in a study of shared clonotypes between healthy human individuals. The method was immunoSEQ multiplex PCR; TCRdb's version includes in-frame clones alone and lacks a portion of them. The sample contains about 590,000 clones, around 95% of which appear only once. The naive CD8 subset, CD45RO-negative cells positively selected for CCR7, excluded terminally differentiated effector memory CD45RA+ cells. The sequenced sample was naive CD8+ T cells sorted from blood. Receptors originate from a woman in her twenties or thirties in good health.

The CDR3 DNA is TGTGCCAGCAGGGCGGCAGCATCCTACGAGCAGTACTTC. Protein sequence: CASRAAASYEQYF. The V and J genes are TRBV13 and TRBJ2-7; D call uncertain. Trimming stripped 6 bases from V and 1 base from J, with 10 bases between. Germline V lookup: CDR1 PRHDT, CDR2 FYEKMQ (reference sequence). The CDR3 runs to 13 residues.

The rearrangement joins TRBV7-2 to TRBJ2-7, with TRBD2 matching 11 bases. V lost 5 bases and J lost 7; bases outside the gene matches: 13. Germline values: CDR1 SGHTA, CDR2 FQGNSA. CDR3 size: 16 residues. The CDR3 coding sequence is TGTGCCAGCAGCCTAACAACTAGCGGGGGTTTAGGGGAGCAGTACTTC. Translating gives CASSLTTSGGLGEQYF.

The rearrangement uses TRBV13 and TRBJ2-7; 11 bases agree with TRBD2. The V segment lost 5 bases and the J segment 3 bases; nucleotides outside the gene matches: 3. Germline assignment: CDR1 PRHDT and CDR2 FYEKMQ (reference sequence). The CDR3 extends over 14 amino acids. The CDR3 sequence: CASSTTSGIYEQYF. CDR3 sequence (DNA): TGTGCCAGCAGCACGACTAGCGGGATCTACGAGCAGTACTTC.

In the case of this clone: At the DNA level, this CDR3 is encoded by other sequences in the same sample as well. CDR3 loop: CASSLGVGETQYF. The CDR3 DNA is TGTGCCAGCAGCTTAGGGGTGGGGGAGACCCAGTACTTC. V and J are TRBV7-9 and TRBJ2-5, with D uncertain. The germline gives CDR1 SEHNR, CDR2 FQNEAQ (reference sequence). V dropped 1 base and J dropped 5 bases, with 8 bases sitting between them. The CDR3 extends over 13 amino acids.

This clone occurred once. J is TRBJ2-7 and V is TRBV28; perhaps TRBD1 as D (6 bases). Germline values: CDR1 MDHEN, CDR2 SYDVKM. The CDR3 is 13 amino acids. V lost 6 bases and J 4 bases, leaving 13 bases between the germline ends. The CDR3 loop reads CASSTQGWYEQYF. In nucleotides, the CDR3 is TGTGCCAGCAGCACTCAGGGGTGGTACGAGCAGTACTTC. Full variable domain (rest looked up from reference TRBV28 and TRBJ2-7): DVKVTQSSRYLVKRTGEKVFLECVQDMDHENMFWYRQDPGLGLRLIYFSYDVKMKEKGDIPEGYSVSREKKERFSLILESASTNQTSMYLCASSTQGWYEQYFGPGTRLTVT.